Detailed here is one T cell receptor beta chain. To make TCR beta libraries, researchers used iRepertoire HTBI primers and Arm-PCR of CDR3 regions. From the multiplex PCR reads, TCRdb called clonotypes with MiXCR, one entry per CDR3 protein. The data show about 440,000 distinct CDR3 sequences, about 15% seen once. CDR1 is SEHNR and CDR2 is FQNEAQ in the germline V gene (reference sequence). Trimming stripped 3 bases from V and 6 bases from J, with 14 bases between. The CDR3 is made up of 14 amino acids. The time point was: newly diagnosed GD, antithyroid drugs for less than 3 months. PBMC RNA served as the TCR library source. The data originate from a study of regulatory T cells in long-lasting Graves disease. This sample was shared with a second study, whose subject was T cells in Graves' hyperthyroidism and ophthalmopathy. In that study: Most thyroid-expanded clonotypes above 0.001 were also found in blood.

The chain uses TRBV7-9 and TRBJ1-1, with D perhaps TRBD1 (5 bases). Sample: peripheral blood mononuclear cells (PBMCs), taken at new diagnosis, from a patient treated with antithyroid drugs. The TCR comes from a woman aged 30 to 39 with Graves disease. In DNA, the CDR3 is TGTGCCAGCAGCTTGGGGGGTGGGTATGCTGAAGCTTTCTTT. Residues: CASSLGGGYAEAFF.